This T cell receptor (beta chain) was sequenced during a study of shared clonotypes between healthy human individuals (dated by TCRdb to 2020 to 2022). With respect to the entire study: A couple of women and three men aged 18 to 49 years were included in the cohort. Different laboratories and diverse techniques were used to prepare libraries and sequence TCR repertoires, to increase sequencing depth and limit assay-specific biases. Between about 0.94 and 10 billion PBMCs per donor were obtained by leukapheresis. The study deeply sequenced blood TCR repertoires of about 5 healthy adults to estimate repertoire size and the extent of clonotype sharing between individuals.

TCR CDR3 regions were amplified from genomic DNA by multiplex PCR using the deep immunoSEQ assay. For each cell subset, the extracted genomic DNA was distributed evenly across all wells of several immunoSEQ 96-well plates, and each plate served as one replicate. For unsorted PBMC, about 270 ng of genomic DNA, equivalent to 25,000 to 35,000 T cell genomes, went into each replicate PCR. Ten immunoSEQ deep assay plates were used to sequence the unsorted PBMC genomic DNA. Purified libraries were quantified with a Qubit 3.0 fluorometer, sized on a Bioanalyzer 2100, and re-quantified with the KAPA Library Quantification kit. Every immunoSEQ 96-well plate was sequenced on a separate single-read 150-cycle Illumina NextSeq 550 flow cell. Processing in the source paper ran as follows. Because only junctional sequences without quality scores were contained in the immunoSEQ output, filtering matching that applied to full-length reads could not be performed. To assign V/J genes and CDR3, sequences were annotated against IMGT germline references using PyIR, a Python wrapper for IgBLAST v1.9. Reads were filtered out if the reads had weak V/J assignments (E-value above 1e-6), no CDR3, stop codons, out-of-frame junctions, or ambiguous translated residues. V3J clonotypes were defined by identical inferred V gene, J gene, and CDR3 amino acid sequence. Percentage overlap between repertoires was computed as shared unique clonotypes divided by the size of the smaller repertoire. Richness of each repertoire was evaluated using RTK rarefaction, the Chao1 estimator, and Recon v2.1 estimates of unobserved clonotypes. The table was pulled from immuneACCESS by TCRdb, which kept in-frame rearrangements only. Such tables lose some clones; where checked, under half of the loss comes from unresolved V genes, and the rest has no known cause. V, J and clone size are those of that table, while D and trimming were read from the DNA. The sample table holds about 490,000 clones, of which over 70% were seen once. The top ten hold more than 9.5% of the sample.

Worth noting for this clone: Its binding antigen is unknown. Per-base quality was not reported, and no clone a single base away is much larger than it.

The donors were healthy, HIV-negative adults with no recently reported acute infections or vaccinations. Only Caucasian adults living in Nashville, Tennessee, USA were represented among the donors. In the unsorted samples, 70 million to 90 million PBMCs were counted, and genomic DNA was extracted using the QIAamp DNA Blood Mini kit. After blood collection by leukapheresis, PBMCs were isolated using Ficoll-Histopaque density gradient centrifugation and then cryopreserved in the vapor phase of liquid nitrogen. Spanning cysteine to phenylalanine, the CDR3 consists of 12 amino acids. Only the CDR3 region is kept as DNA, spanning 36 bases read in frame from base 1. The germline V gene (reference sequence) gives CDR1 as WNHNN and CDR2 as SYGVQD. Trimming accounts for 8 bases at V and 8 bases at J, while the number of junction bases matched to no gene is 4. On the study overall, not on this receptor specifically: Because the study included a small number of donors, the genetic and exposure-history diversity represented was limited. Based on pairwise subsampling, the degree of clonotype sharing among donors was expected to be affected by sequencing depth. Sampling was restricted to blood, and TCR repertoires in tissue are likely to differ from TCR repertoires in blood.

This receptor was identified in a woman aged 40 to 49 in good health. Some clones in this sample may be carry-over from other donors' samples. Recombination connected TRBV10-1 to TRBJ1-2; TRBD1 aligns with 11 central bases. The sequenced material came from PBMCs. The CDR3 loop reads CASLGTGGGYTF. The DNA reads as follows: TGCGCCAGCCTCGGGACAGGGGGGGGCTACACCTTC.